This T cell receptor (beta chain) was captured by sequencing in a study of cytomegalovirus exposure and HLA in healthy donors (dated by TCRdb to 2017 to 2019). With regard to the full study: An earlier analysis of several hundred of the donors reported approximately 270 Gb of sequence data and more than 90 million unique TCR beta sequences from about 179 million T cells. Because of strong linkage in the cohort, roughly 5 DR-DQ haplotypes were treated as single units for association and clustering. Besides the first cohort of roughly 660 subjects, a separate validation cohort made up of 120 different subjects was used. Approximately 310 gigabases of sequencing data and around 87 million unique TCR sequences were included in an early release covering about 600 HLA-typed donors. All discovery cohort repertoires had been generated using a single sequencing platform. Typing coverage varied by locus: roughly 620-640 donors for A, B, C, DRB1 and DQB1; more than 500 for DQA1; over 600 for DPA1; approximately 490 for DPB1. The study aimed to test whether cataloging public T cell receptors could reveal signatures of past pathogen exposure. HLA typing covered class I and class II loci at four-digit resolution. Donor age, sex, ethnicity and CMV serostatus were compiled together with the repertoire data. Of the 300 to 450 genotyped donors, approximately 81% were placed in the genetic ancestry cluster associated with self-reported Caucasian donors. The later analysis used no new phenotypic data to find candidate immune exposures, relying instead on TCR beta sequences and their occurrence across donors. To study patterns of TCR occurrence, a later analysis re-analyzed previously published TCR beta repertoires from around 660 donors and added high-resolution HLA genotyping. In a later genetic analysis, genome-wide SNP genotypes for about 55% of the roughly 700 donors were used, and that subset was treated as a discovery cohort. On average, roughly 250,000 unique TCR beta nucleotide sequences were sequenced per donor among 350 to 400 genotyped donors of the cohort, with about 17% of those sequences being non-productive. The study combined high-throughput TCR immunosequencing, statistical association of individual TCRs with disease status, and machine learning to predict cytomegalovirus infection status. To decide whether each TCR beta V gene segment behaved as functional or pseudogenic, an earlier analysis of some 600 of the donors relied on high-throughput TCR beta sequencing. The T cell repertoires of several hundred subjects were profiled by immunosequencing and related to cytomegalovirus serostatus.

The library was obtained by the immunoSEQ multiplex PCR assay. A mixture of 60 forward primers for TCR Vbeta segments and 13 reverse primers for TCR Jbeta segments was used in the multiplex PCR. The CDR3 region of rearranged TCR beta genes was amplified from genomic DNA with a multiplex PCR assay. The Illumina HiSeq System was used to sequence the amplified TCR beta libraries as 87-base-pair reads. In the authors' own workflow: A later analysis tallied 75 million to 95 million unique TCR beta chains across the approximately 670 repertoires, and 10 million to 11 million of those chains were shared by two or more donors. To remove PCR and sequencing errors, raw reads were error-corrected and collapsed into unique sequences using a nearest-neighbor algorithm that merged closely related sequences. Alignment of CDR3 sequences to IMGT reference sequences was used to assign V, D and J gene segments. For a sequence to be retained, a match of at least six nucleotides to both a V gene segment and a J gene segment was required. Rearrangements were called productive when the CDR3 lacked stop codons and stayed in frame with V and J; all others were non-productive. CDR3 was defined by IMGT convention, running from the second conserved V-encoded cysteine to the conserved J-encoded phenylalanine. The earlier analysis of about 500 of the donors excluded sequences that lacked an unambiguous match to a single V gene segment. An earlier analysis of fewer than 650 of the donors classified V segments as functional when productive rearrangements were above 56.7% and as segregating when the standard deviation between donors was above 5%. To diagnose cytomegalovirus status from the catalog of TCR beta chain sequences, a statistical classification framework was built. In a later analysis, TCR nucleotide sequences were compared against IMGT/GENE-DB human TR gene sequences so that V and J genes could be assigned. The TCRdist pipeline was used in a later analysis to assign CDR3 sequences and most-parsimonious VDJ recombination scenarios. In a later analysis, every TCR beta chain was defined by the combination of its CDR3 amino acid sequence and its V-gene family, and reads without a unique V-gene family were dropped. In a later analysis, a few hundred highly shared, low-generation-probability nucleotide sequences were removed to address suspected cross-contamination and a sequencing artifact. In a later analysis, a clonal expansion index was calculated for each public chain from normalized within-repertoire ranks of inferred template counts. Generation probabilities in a later analysis came from a VDJ recombination model fitted to out-of-frame rearrangements, and those results were checked against IGoR. In a later analysis, hypergeometric tests were used to score TCR-TCR, TCR-HLA and TCR-CMV co-occurrence, with a repertoire-size bias correction applied to TCR pairs. A later analysis estimated false discovery rates by permuting HLA or CMV assignments 20 times. In a later analysis, co-occurring TCRs were grouped using DBSCAN, and TCRdist sequence similarity was added for clustering within HLA-allele-positive subsets. Repertoires with fewer than 30,000 or more than 120,000 public chains were left out of co-occurrence clustering, as were about five repertoires with anomalous nucleotide sharing. TCRdb provides this immuneACCESS table in a form limited to in-frame rearrangements. Some clones are lacking; in checked studies, under half of them reflect an unresolved V gene, and why the rest are absent is not known. The V and J calls and clone size were taken over from that table, and D and trimming were inferred from the DNA. The sample has more than 150,000 clones on record, approximately 82% of them singletons. The ten biggest clones cover roughly 2% of the sample.

About this clone itself: Its target antigen remains unknown. Nothing much larger sits one base from this clone, and base qualities are not available.

In total, around 600 healthy bone marrow donors made up the cohort. At the time of sampling, every cohort member was nominally healthy, though immune exposures that went unrecorded were likely present. The donor was CMV seropositive and was included in the group of 300 or so seropositive cohort members. A peripheral blood sample was collected from each donor, and TCR beta sequencing was performed on peripheral blood mononuclear cells. Genomic DNA extraction from the blood cell samples was performed with the Qiagen DNeasy Blood Extraction Kit. Inclusive of the bounding cysteine and phenylalanine, the CDR3 is 14 residues long. The retained sequence is limited to the CDR3, 42 bases, with the frame set at the first base. V gives up 3 bases and J gives up 5 bases, and the segment between their germline ends measures 14 bases. In the germline V gene (reference sequence), CDR1 corresponds to MNHEY and CDR2 to SMNVEV.

The research as a whole found: In this cohort, only TCR beta chains were sequenced, and detectable features were limited by the absence of alpha or paired-chain data. In both the original and validation cohorts, the classifier was reported to diagnose cytomegalovirus status with high specificity and sensitivity. A later genetic analysis associated a missense DCLRE1C variant with V-gene and J-gene trimming of TCR beta chains, and an independent cohort replicated the association. An earlier analysis of approximately 540 of the donors showed that most TCR beta V segments appeared in productive rearrangements either about 90% or about 30% of the time, which broadly matched IMGT annotations. In a later analysis, most CMV-associated TCR beta chains were found to appear HLA-restricted, with HLA associations seemingly driven largely by CMV exposure. Most TCR sequences were observed very rarely across donors, whereas some public TCRs were present in many individuals. A few of the identified cytomegalovirus-associated TCR beta chains were confirmed in vitro to be specific for cytomegalovirus antigens. HLA typing was unavailable for some donors at each locus, so association tests used only the typed subset. Strong co-occurrence of HLA alleles, especially DR and DQ, made assigning TCR associations to individual alleles difficult. Roughly uniform sequencing depth across donors was assumed in presence/absence analyses, although this assumption may not hold. Several of the top co-occurrence clusters appeared to be linked to parvovirus B19, influenza, CMV and Epstein-Barr virus, according to a later analysis. A further reported finding was that TCR beta sequences accurately predicted the HLA-A and HLA-B alleles for most subjects in the first cohort. It was suggested by the authors that the approach could potentially be generalized to other disease states and immunological phenotypes. Specific HLA alleles were associated with 15,000 to 20,000 TCR beta sequences at a false discovery rate of 0.05 in a later analysis. Compared with the approximately 710-donor mean, donors in an Asian-associated ancestry cluster had fewer N-insertions in productive TCRs, according to a later genetic analysis. Because counts were too low, seventeen rarely observed V segments, including chromosome 9 orphons, were left out of the earlier analysis of over 550 of the donors. A later analysis found that TCR association rates varied across HLA loci, with DRB1 alleles showing the most associated TCRs and HLA-C alleles the fewest. Some IMGT-functional V segments, including TRBV6-2 and TRBV6-3, could not be distinguished by the 87-base-pair reads and were therefore excluded. A cluster of highly shared sequence variants was judged likely to represent a technical artifact of the sequencing pipeline. A later analysis found that HLA-associated TCR beta chains were more clonally expanded and had lower generation probabilities than equally common non-associated chains. In the study, 150 to 200 TCR beta chains were listed as associated with cytomegalovirus. Linkage disequilibrium might explain the correlated functional status among segregating V segments, but an unknown experimental factor could not be ruled out. CMV serostatus was the only immune exposure information available for the cohort.

Recombination joined TRBV27 with TRBJ2-7; D gene: possibly TRBD2, on 6 matching bases. The TCR originated in a woman aged 18-29 years in good health and CMV-seropositive. The sequenced sample was PBMCs. CDR3 reads: CASSLGGSTHEQYF. The DNA sequence is given as TGTGCCAGCAGTTTGGGAGGCAGTACTCACGAGCAGTACTTC.